The rows below give T cell receptor beta chains drawn from one sample of a study of T-cell memory formation after mild COVID-19. TCRdb fed the 5' RACE reads into MiXCR, producing one record per CDR3 protein. Of 250,000 to 300,000 distinct CDR3 sequences in the sample, around 17% were seen once. Input material: PBMCs or a T cell subset sorted from them (not recorded which). These receptor sequences come from a man aged 18 to 30 who had mild COVID-19 (a few samples of this study predate the infection). Cell type and time point are not known. Each CDR3 is given with its conserved first and last residue. D genes are given only for firm matches. Size values are once, few and many counts, or a class for expanded clones, and some rows have none.

>TRBJ1-1|-|few|TRBV2
TGTGCTTGCAGAGGGTACACTGAAGCTTTCTTT
CACRGYTEAFF
>TRBJ1-6|TRBD1|-|TRBV29-1
TGCAGCGTGGCCGGGACAGAGGGCTCACCCCTCCACTTT
CSVAGTEGSPLHF
>TRBJ2-7|-|many|TRBV12-3/TRBV12-4
TGTGCCAGCAGTTTGGTTGCCCGGGGGCACGAGCAGTACTTC
CASSLVARGHEQYF
>TRBJ1-4|-|many|TRBV5-6
TGTGCCAGCAGCTTGAGGGGAACAGAAAAACTGTTTTTT
CASSLRGTEKLFF
>TRBJ2-5|TRBD2|-|TRBV7-9
TGTGCCAGCAGCTTATTAGCGGGAGAGACCCAGTACTTC
CASSLLAGETQYF
>TRBJ1-2|TRBD1|-|TRBV6-1
TGTGCCAGCAGTGGGACAGGGCCGGTTCGAGGCTACACCTTC
CASSGTGPVRGYTF
>TRBJ1-2|TRBD1|few|TRBV7-2
TGTGCCAGCAGCACCGGGACAGGGGGCGCCTATGGCTACACCTTC
CASSTGTGGAYGYTF
>TRBJ2-7|TRBD2|few|TRBV11-2
TGTGCCAGCAGCTTAGTTGTAGCGGGGGGACTCGAGCAGTACTTC
CASSLVVAGGLEQYF
>TRBJ2-1|TRBD2|-|TRBV12-3/TRBV12-4
TGTGCCAGCAGTTGGAATAGCGGGGGGTACAATGAGCAGTTCTTC
CASSWNSGGYNEQFF
>TRBJ2-3|-|-|TRBV9
TGTGCCAGCAGCGTGTCAGTGTCAGATACGCAGTATTTT
CASSVSVSDTQYF
>TRBJ2-7|-|-|TRBV12-3/TRBV12-4
TGTGCCAGCAGTTTTATCCCACAGGAGCAGTACTTC
CASSFIPQEQYF
>TRBJ2-5|TRBD2|-|TRBV10-2
TGCGCCAGCAGGGGGAGCGGGGGCCAAGAGACCCAGTACTTC
CASRGSGGQETQYF
>TRBJ2-3|-|few|TRBV9
TGTGCCAGCAGCGTTCTCCCAGGGGCCACAGATACGCAGTATTTT
CASSVLPGATDTQYF
>TRBJ1-5|-|many|TRBV28
TGTGCCAGCAGTTTGATTAGGGATCAGCCCCAGCATTTT
CASSLIRDQPQHF
>TRBJ1-6|-|-|TRBV6-2/TRBV6-3
TGTGCCAGCAGTTACTCGAAACAGGCTCTCCGCCGCAGAAATTCACCCCTCCACTTT
CASSYSKQALRRRNSPLHF
>TRBJ2-4|-|few|TRBV6-6
TGTGCCAGCAGTTACTCGAGTCGGGGGTCAGCCAAAAACATTCAGTACTTC
CASSYSSRGSAKNIQYF
>TRBJ1-5|-|few|TRBV4-2
TGTGCCAGCAGCCAAGAGGTTGGACAGCCCCAGCATTTT
CASSQEVGQPQHF
>TRBJ2-2|-|-|TRBV5-1
TGCGCCAGCAACTTAGGAGACAACACCGGGGAGCTGTTTTTT
CASNLGDNTGELFF
>TRBJ2-7|TRBD1|few|TRBV7-9
TGTGCCAGCAGCCGGGGACAGGGAATTCCCTACGAGCAGTACTTC
CASSRGQGIPYEQYF
>TRBJ1-6|-|-|TRBV20-1
TGCAGTGCCCCGTCGGCCTATAATTCACCCCTCCACTTT
CSAPSAYNSPLHF
>TRBJ1-5|-|-|TRBV28
TGTGCCAGCAGTTCCCCTTTGGGTCAGCCCCAGCATTTT
CASSSPLGQPQHF
>TRBJ2-7|-|-|TRBV12-3/TRBV12-4
TGTGCCAGCAGTTTATTAGCCCGGGGGAACGAGCAGTACTTC
CASSLLARGNEQYF
>TRBJ2-7|TRBD1|-|TRBV4-1
TGCGCCAGCAGCCGCTACGACAGGGGGCTTGAGGCCGAGCATCACTACGAGCAGTACTTC
CASSRYDRGLEAEHHYEQYF
>TRBJ2-2|TRBD1|few|TRBV4-3
TGCGCCAGCAGGCGACAGGGAGTCTCCGGGGAGCTGTTTTTT
CASRRQGVSGELFF
>TRBJ1-4|-|-|TRBV20-1
TGCAGTGCTAGACCAATGGCAACTAATGAAAAACTGTTTTTT
CSARPMATNEKLFF
>TRBJ1-5|-|-|TRBV12-3/TRBV12-4
TGTGCCAGCAGTTTATGGGCTAGCAATCAGCCCCAGCATTTT
CASSLWASNQPQHF
>TRBJ2-5|TRBD2|many|TRBV9
TGTGCCAGCAGCGCTACCGCGGGGGGAGAGACCCAGTACTTC
CASSATAGGETQYF
>TRBJ2-6|-|few|TRBV6-2/TRBV6-3
TGTGCCAGCAGTGGGATCTTGGGACGTGGGGCCAACGTCCTGACTTTC
CASSGILGRGANVLTF
>TRBJ2-5|-|-|TRBV2
TGTGCCAGCTCGGATGAGACCCAGTACTTC
CASSDETQYF
>TRBJ2-2|TRBD2|many|TRBV5-1
TGCGCCAGCAACCGGGACTCCCAGCGGGGCGGGGAGCTGTTTTTT
CASNRDSQRGGELFF
>TRBJ1-1|-|-|TRBV6-2/TRBV6-3
TGTGCCAGCAGTTACTCTGGGGGACGTAACACTGAAGCTTTCTTT
CASSYSGGRNTEAFF
>TRBJ1-1|TRBD1|once|TRBV5-1
TGCGCCAGCAGCTTGCCAGGGGGGGCCACTGAAGCTTTCTTT
CASSLPGGATEAFF
>TRBJ2-5|-|-|TRBV24-1
TGTGCCACCAGTGAGTCTGAGACCCAGTACTTC
CATSESETQYF
>TRBJ2-2|-|few|TRBV3-1
TGTGCCAGCAGCCAAGGATCAGGGTTCGACGGGGAGCTGTTTTTT
CASSQGSGFDGELFF
>TRBJ2-3|-|-|TRBV5-4
TGTGCCAGCAGCCCTCTGAGGGGTGAAGATACGCAGTATTTT
CASSPLRGEDTQYF
>TRBJ2-2|TRBD2|many|TRBV6-4
TGTGCCAGCTCACTAGCGGACACCGGGGAGCTGTTTTTT
CASSLADTGELFF
>TRBJ2-2|TRBD1|few|TRBV25-1
TGTGCCAGCCGGGGACAGGGCGGCACCGGGGAGCTGTTTTTT
CASRGQGGTGELFF
>TRBJ2-3|-|few|TRBV7-9
TGTGCCAGCAGCTTCAATACCCTCGGAGATACGCAGTATTTT
CASSFNTLGDTQYF
>TRBJ2-3|TRBD2|-|TRBV4-2
TGTGCCAGCAGCCAAGACAGGACTAGCTTGTCTTACGATACGCAGTATTTT
CASSQDRTSLSYDTQYF
>TRBJ1-2|-|few|TRBV7-2
TGTGCCAGCAGCTCTCCGTTGGAGGGGTATGGCTACACCTTC
CASSSPLEGYGYTF
>TRBJ2-5|-|-|TRBV7-9
TGTGCCAGCAGCTTAGAACGGAACCAAGAGACCCAGTACTTC
CASSLERNQETQYF
>TRBJ2-2|-|-|TRBV7-2
TGTGCCAGCAATCTAATTAACACCGGGGAGCTGTTTTTT
CASNLINTGELFF
>TRBJ1-5|-|few|TRBV7-9
TGTGCCAGCAGCAGTCAGGGAAATCAGCCCCAGCATTTT
CASSSQGNQPQHF
>TRBJ2-3|-|-|TRBV20-1
TGCAGTGCTAGACGACTGACAGATACGCAGTATTTT
CSARRLTDTQYF
>TRBJ1-3|-|-|TRBV11-2
TGTGCCAGCAGCTCTACCAACAGGGCGGACACCATATATTTT
CASSSTNRADTIYF
>TRBJ2-4|TRBD1|few|TRBV5-1
TGCGCCAGCAGCTGGACAGGGGACTTGGCCAAAAACATTCAGTACTTC
CASSWTGDLAKNIQYF
>TRBJ2-3|-|-|TRBV6-6
TGTGCCAGCACCGGACACCTCACAGATACGCAGTATTTT
CASTGHLTDTQYF
>TRBJ2-2|-|-|TRBV7-3
TGTGCCAGCAGCTTAGCCCCGATGACTTCCAGGTGGACCGGGGAGCTGTTTTTT
CASSLAPMTSRWTGELFF